These 17 T cell receptor beta chains came from one sample sequenced in a study of blood T cell repertoires in COVID-19. Profiled with immunoSEQ multiplex PCR; TCRdb holds only in-frame clones, not every one. The sample has fewer than 300,000 clones, roughly 90% seen once. Sequencing was performed on peripheral blood. Every receptor here comes from a woman in her thirties with COVID-19, enrolled during active disease.

The V gene is TRBV10-3, the J gene TRBJ1-2; 7 bases fit TRBD1. The CDR3 has 16 amino acids. The V gene's germline CDR1 is ENHRY and CDR2 SYGVKD. Losses at the gene ends were 2 bases for V and 1 base for J; bases not matched to a gene: 7. The CDR3, as DNA: TGTGCCATCAGTGAGGGCAGGGGGTCAAATAACTATGGCTACACCTTC. Its translation: CAISEGRGSNNYGYTF.

The genes are TRBV30 and TRBJ1-1; D gene ambiguous. The CDR3 spans 14 residues. Germline CDR1 GTSNPN, CDR2 SVGIG (reference sequence). V was cut by 0 bases and J by 3 bases, with 11 bases left in between. The CDR3 region is CAWSVKGGYTEAFF. DNA for the CDR3: TGTGCCTGGAGTGTAAAGGGCGGGTACACTGAAGCTTTCTTT.

V and J are TRBV2 and TRBJ1-5; 9 positions match TRBD1. The CDR3 spans 16 residues. V lost 3 bases and J lost 0; bases outside the gene matches: 3. Germline V gives CDR1 SNHLY, CDR2 FYNNEI. The CDR3 region has the DNA TGTGCCAGCAGTGAGGACAGGGGCCTTAGCAATCAGCCCCAGCATTTT. It codes for CASSEDRGLSNQPQHF.

The chain links TRBV27 to TRBJ1-1; 7 bases fit TRBD1. V lost 4 bases and J lost 3; bases outside the gene matches: 8. The CDR3 totals 15 residues. Germline V gene sequence: CDR1 MNHEY, CDR2 SMNVEV (reference sequence). The CDR3 loop is CASSSPGTDYTEAFF. DNA of the CDR3: TGTGCCAGCAGTTCCCCCGGGACAGATTACACTGAAGCTTTCTTT.

CDR3 DNA: TGTGCCAGCAGCCCCCGGGGGATGACGAACACTGAAGCTTTCTTT. This gives the protein CASSPRGMTNTEAFF. The gene calls are TRBV7-2 and TRBJ1-1; perhaps TRBD1 as D (5 bases). V shed 5 bases and J shed 1 base, with 14 bases lying between them. Germline assignment: CDR1 SGHTA and CDR2 FQGNSA. The length of the CDR3 is 15 residues.

The CDR3 bases are TGTGCCAGTAGTATTTCCCGGACAGTCTTCATTAAGAGCTCCTACAATGAGCAGTTCTTC. The encoded protein is CASSISRTVFIKSSYNEQFF. The V call is TRBV19, the J call TRBJ2-1; D perhaps matches TRBD1 (6 bases). Trimming shortened V by 3 bases and J by 0 bases, and 24 bases separated the two germline ends. CDR3 length equals 20 residues. CDR1 is LNHDA, CDR2 SQIVND, per germline (reference sequence).

The chain recombines TRBV18 with TRBJ2-3, with 11 bases lining up with TRBD1. The CDR3 extends over 14 amino acids. V dropped 2 bases and J dropped 6; count of bases not matched to a gene: 1. Looked up from germline, CDR1 is KGHSH and CDR2 is LQKENI. In DNA form, the CDR3 reads TGTGCCAGCTCACCAGGACAGGGGGCGGATACGCAGTATTTT. It codes for CASSPGQGADTQYF.

This clone was seen only a few times. This chain uses TRBV5-8 with TRBJ1-1; weak D call: TRBD1 (5 bases). Trimming stripped 4 bases from V and 2 bases from J, with 9 bases between. The CDR3 is made up of 13 amino acids. Germline loops: CDR1 SGHTS, CDR2 YDEGEE. In DNA form, the CDR3 reads TGTGCCAGCAGCGAGACAGATAACACTGAAGCTTTCTTT. This gives the protein CASSETDNTEAFF.

The rearrangement joins TRBV28 to TRBJ1-5; D not certain. This CDR3 has 12 amino acids. V shed 5 bases and J shed 8 bases, with 10 bases lying between them. Germline V lookup: CDR1 MDHEN, CDR2 SYDVKM. As DNA, the CDR3 is TGTGCCAGCAGTGAGGAGATCGAGCCCCAGCATTTT. Its translation: CASSEEIEPQHF.

The rearrangement links TRBV11-2 to TRBJ2-7, with a possible D match to TRBD1 (5 bases). This CDR3 region has 12 residues. Germline loops: CDR1 SGHAT, CDR2 FQNNGV. V lost 2 bases and J 5 bases, leaving 7 bases between the germline ends. The CDR3 DNA is TGTGCCAGCAGCTTACAGGGTCACGAGCAGTACTTC. Protein product: CASSLQGHEQYF. The whole variable domain, filled in from reference TRBV11-2 and TRBJ2-7, reads EAGVAQSPRYKIIEKRQSVAFWCNPISGHATLYWYQQILGQGPKLLIQFQNNGVVDDSQLPKDRFSAERLKGVDSTLKIQPAKLEDSAVYLCASSLQGHEQYFGPGTRLTVT.

The chain employs TRBV5-1 and TRBJ1-1; D not certain. V was pared by 4 bases and J by 1 base, with 14 bases between. The V gene's germline CDR1 is SGHRS and CDR2 YFSETQ. The CDR3 covers 15 residues. DNA for the CDR3: TGCGCCAGCAGCCCGCACACCTCTGGGAACACTGAAGCTTTCTTT. Translating gives CASSPHTSGNTEAFF.

The rearrangement joins TRBV5-1 to TRBJ2-3, with 10 bases identical to TRBD1. Germline V lookup: CDR1 SGHRS, CDR2 YFSETQ. There are 15 residues in the CDR3. V trimming: 4 bases; J trimming: 4 bases; junction bases outside the gene matches: 6. The CDR3 region has the DNA TGCGCCAGCAGCCCGGACAGGGGGTCTGCAGATACGCAGTATTTT. Its translation is CASSPDRGSADTQYF. Based on the CDR3 plus reference TRBV5-1 and TRBJ2-3, the full variable domain is KAGVTQTPRYLIKTRGQQVTLSCSPISGHRSVSWYQQTPGQGLQFLFEYFSETQRNKGNFPGRFSGRQFSNSRSEMNVSTLELGDSALYLCASSPDRGSADTQYFGPGTRLTVL.

The V and J genes are TRBV27 and TRBJ2-7; D ambiguous. The CDR3 runs 12 residues. CDR1 is MNHEY and CDR2 is SMNVEV in the germline V gene (reference sequence). Trimming cost V 6 bases and J 2 bases, with 8 bases left between them. CDR3: CASRAGAYEQYF. Here the CDR3 DNA reads TGTGCCAGCAGGGCTGGAGCCTACGAGCAGTACTTC.

The chain joins TRBV19 to TRBJ2-1; 14 bases match TRBD2. The trim removed 4 bases at V and 5 bases at J, leaving 7 bases unmatched. In germline, CDR1 is LNHDA, CDR2 SQIVND (reference sequence). The CDR3 contains 17 residues. CDR3 nucleotide sequence: TGTGCCAGTAGTACGCCGGGACTAGCGGGAGTGAACAATGAGCAGTTCTTC. It specifies CASSTPGLAGVNNEQFF.

This chain connects TRBV2 to TRBJ2-6, with 7 bases matching TRBD1. The V gene's germline CDR1 is SNHLY and CDR2 FYNNEI. This CDR3 comprises 15 residues. J lost 0 bases, V lost 6 bases, and 2 bases had no gene match. The CDR3 coding sequence is TGTGCCAGCAGGACAGGGAGCTCTGGGGCCAACGTCCTGACTTTC. Its protein product is CASRTGSSGANVLTF.

This clone was counted between two and nine times. V and J are TRBV6-1 and TRBJ2-7; D remains unclear. The V gene's germline CDR1 is MNHNS and CDR2 SASEGT. The CDR3 spans 14 residues. V lost 0 bases to trimming and J lost 6 bases, with 12 bases between them. The CDR3 bases are TGTGCCAGCAGTGAAGCGCAAGACTTCCTCGAGCAGTACTTC. This encodes CASSEAQDFLEQYF.

The CDR3 region is CAWTGTDTQYF. The CDR3 DNA reads as TGTGCCTGGACCGGTACAGATACGCAGTATTTT. The chain carries TRBV30 and TRBJ2-3; D is uncertain. Looked up from germline, CDR1 is GTSNPN and CDR2 is SVGIG (reference sequence). V lost 4 bases and J 3 bases, leaving 5 bases between the germline ends. The CDR3 sequence is 11 residues long.